This entry concerns a single TCR beta chain. The source of the sample is a study of naive CD8 T cells in extremely preterm neonates. Data came from immunoSEQ multiplex PCR; TCRdb stores just in-frame clones and leaves some out. The sample carries 4,900 or so clones, approximately 97% recorded once. Deliveries were elective term cesareans at roughly 35-41 weeks, with no labor or membrane rupture. The receptor was isolated from a newborn in good health. Input material: naive CD8+ T cells from cord blood.

The CDR3: CASSSGTSGGPDQETQYF. In DNA form, the CDR3 reads TGCGCCAGCAGCTCCGGGACTAGCGGGGGCCCCGACCAAGAGACCCAGTACTTC. The chain has TRBV5-1 and TRBJ2-5, with TRBD2 matching 14 bases. Germline trimming cut 3 bases from V and 0 bases from J; bases unmatched to any gene: 7. Germline V lookup: CDR1 SGHRS, CDR2 YFSETQ. The CDR3 length is 18 residues.